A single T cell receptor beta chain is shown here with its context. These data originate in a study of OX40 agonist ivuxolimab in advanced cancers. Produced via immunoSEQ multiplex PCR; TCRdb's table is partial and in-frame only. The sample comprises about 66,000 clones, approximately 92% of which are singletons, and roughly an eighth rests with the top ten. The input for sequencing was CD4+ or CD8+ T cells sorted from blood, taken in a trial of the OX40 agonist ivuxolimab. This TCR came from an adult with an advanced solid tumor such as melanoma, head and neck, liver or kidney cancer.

The CDR3 sequence is CAISEPARTRTSYEQYF. The CDR3 region has the DNA TGTGCCATCAGTGAGCCCGCAAGGACACGGACCTCCTACGAGCAGTACTTC. The chain links TRBV10-3 to TRBJ2-7, with D perhaps matching TRBD1 (5 bases). The CDR3 runs 17 residues. CDR1 ENHRY and CDR2 SYGVKD come from the germline V gene. V lost 2 bases to trimming and J lost 0 bases, with 17 bases between them.